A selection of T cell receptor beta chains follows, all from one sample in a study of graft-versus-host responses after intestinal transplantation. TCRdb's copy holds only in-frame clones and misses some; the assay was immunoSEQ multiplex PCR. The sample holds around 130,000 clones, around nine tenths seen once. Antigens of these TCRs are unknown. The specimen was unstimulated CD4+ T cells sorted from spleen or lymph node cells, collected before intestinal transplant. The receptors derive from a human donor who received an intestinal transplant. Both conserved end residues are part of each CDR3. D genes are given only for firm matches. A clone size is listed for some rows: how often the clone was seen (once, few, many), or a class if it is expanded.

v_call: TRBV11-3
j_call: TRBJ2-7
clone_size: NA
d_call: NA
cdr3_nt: TGTGCCAGCAGCTTAGATGGGGGTTACGAGCAGTACTTC
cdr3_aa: CASSLDGGYEQYF

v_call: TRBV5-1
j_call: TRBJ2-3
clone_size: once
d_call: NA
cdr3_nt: TGCGCCAGCAGCGGGACTAGCACAGATACGCAGTATTTT
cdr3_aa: CASSGTSTDTQYF

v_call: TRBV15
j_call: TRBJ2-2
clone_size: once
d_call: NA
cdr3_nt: TGTGCCACCAGCCAAGGGCCGCTCGGGGAGCTGTTTTTT
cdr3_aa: CATSQGPLGELFF

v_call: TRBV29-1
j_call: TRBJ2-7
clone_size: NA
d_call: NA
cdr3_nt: TGCAGCGTCACCGCGGCGGGGCTAGGGAGCTCCTACGAGCAGTACTTC
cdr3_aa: CSVTAAGLGSSYEQYF

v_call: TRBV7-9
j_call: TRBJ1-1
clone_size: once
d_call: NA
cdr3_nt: TGTGCCAGCATTCCTCTTGCCCCTGAAGCTTTCTTT
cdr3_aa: CASIPLAPEAFF

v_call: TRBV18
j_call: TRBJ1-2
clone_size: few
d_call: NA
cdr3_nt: TGTGCCAGCTCCCCCCAGGGACCCTATGGCTACACCTTC
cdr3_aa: CASSPQGPYGYTF

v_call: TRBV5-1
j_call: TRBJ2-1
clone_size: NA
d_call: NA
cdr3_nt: TGCGCCAGCATGGGGCAGGGGACTTACAATGAGCAGTTCTTC
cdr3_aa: CASMGQGTYNEQFF

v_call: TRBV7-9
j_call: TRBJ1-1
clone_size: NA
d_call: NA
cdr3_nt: TGTGCCAGCAGCCCGGACAGTTTCACTGAAGCTTTCTTT
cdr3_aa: CASSPDSFTEAFF

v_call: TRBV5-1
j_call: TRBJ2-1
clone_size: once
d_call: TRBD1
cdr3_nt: TGCGCCAACCCCTCGGGACAGAGCTCCTACAATGAGCAGTTCTTC
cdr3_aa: CANPSGQSSYNEQFF

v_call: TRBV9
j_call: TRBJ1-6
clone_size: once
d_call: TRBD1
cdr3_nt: TGTGCCAGCAGAGCGGGACAGGCCGATTCACCCCTCCACTTT
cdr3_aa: CASRAGQADSPLHF

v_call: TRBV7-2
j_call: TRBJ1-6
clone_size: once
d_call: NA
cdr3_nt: TGTGCCAGCAGCTTAGTTGAGGGGACCTCCTCACCCCTCCACTTT
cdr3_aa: CASSLVEGTSSPLHF

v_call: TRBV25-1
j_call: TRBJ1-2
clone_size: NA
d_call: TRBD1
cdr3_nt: TGTGCCAGCAGTGAGGGACAGGTCTATGGCTACACCTTC
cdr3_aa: CASSEGQVYGYTF

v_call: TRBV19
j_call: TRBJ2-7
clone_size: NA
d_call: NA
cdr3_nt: TGTGCCAGTAGCGACAGAGCCTACGAGCAGTACTTC
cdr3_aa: CASSDRAYEQYF

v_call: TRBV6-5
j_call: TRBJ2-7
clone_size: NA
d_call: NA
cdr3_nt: TGTGCCAGCCAAAAACGGGACGAGCAGTACTTC
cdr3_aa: CASQKRDEQYF

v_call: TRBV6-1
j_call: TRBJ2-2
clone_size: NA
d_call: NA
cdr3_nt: TGTGCCAGCCAAAAGGAGGGAACGAACACCGGGGAGCTGTTTTTT
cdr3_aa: CASQKEGTNTGELFF

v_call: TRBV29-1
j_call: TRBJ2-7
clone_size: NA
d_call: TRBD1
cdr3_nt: TGCAGCGTCCCCTCCCAGCTTGGCGGGACAGGGCCCTACGAGCAGTACTTC
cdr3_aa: CSVPSQLGGTGPYEQYF

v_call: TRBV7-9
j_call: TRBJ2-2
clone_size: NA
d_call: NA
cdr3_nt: TGTGCCAGCAGCAAGGTGGGGGTGTCTACCGGGGAGCTGTTTTTT
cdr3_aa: CASSKVGVSTGELFF

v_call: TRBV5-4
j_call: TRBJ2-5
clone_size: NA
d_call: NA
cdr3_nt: TGTGCCAGCAGCTTGACAGTACAAGAGACCCAGTACTTC
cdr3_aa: CASSLTVQETQYF

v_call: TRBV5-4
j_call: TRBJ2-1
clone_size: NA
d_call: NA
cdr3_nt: TGTGCCAGCAGCTTGGGGGTTAGGCGGATTACCTACAATGAGCAGTTCTTC
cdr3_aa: CASSLGVRRITYNEQFF

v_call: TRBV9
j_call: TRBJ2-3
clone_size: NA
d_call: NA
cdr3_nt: TGTGCCAACCGGCCCGGGGAGTTGTCCGCAGATACGCAGTATTTT
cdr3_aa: CANRPGELSADTQYF

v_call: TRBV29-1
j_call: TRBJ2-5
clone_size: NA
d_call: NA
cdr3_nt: TGCAGCGTTGAGGGACTTACCCAAGAGACCCAGTACTTC
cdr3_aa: CSVEGLTQETQYF

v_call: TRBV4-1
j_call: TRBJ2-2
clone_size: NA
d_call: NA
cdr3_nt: TGCGCCAGCAGCCAAGCCGTCACCGGGGAGCTGTTTTTT
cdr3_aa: CASSQAVTGELFF

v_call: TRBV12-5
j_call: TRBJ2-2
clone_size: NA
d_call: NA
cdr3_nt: TGTGCTAGTGGCTCTACCGGGGAGCTGTTTTTT
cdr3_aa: CASGSTGELFF

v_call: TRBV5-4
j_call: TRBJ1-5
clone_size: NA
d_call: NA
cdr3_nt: TGTGCCAGCAGCTTGGGCAATCAGCCCCAGCATTTT
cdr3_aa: CASSLGNQPQHF